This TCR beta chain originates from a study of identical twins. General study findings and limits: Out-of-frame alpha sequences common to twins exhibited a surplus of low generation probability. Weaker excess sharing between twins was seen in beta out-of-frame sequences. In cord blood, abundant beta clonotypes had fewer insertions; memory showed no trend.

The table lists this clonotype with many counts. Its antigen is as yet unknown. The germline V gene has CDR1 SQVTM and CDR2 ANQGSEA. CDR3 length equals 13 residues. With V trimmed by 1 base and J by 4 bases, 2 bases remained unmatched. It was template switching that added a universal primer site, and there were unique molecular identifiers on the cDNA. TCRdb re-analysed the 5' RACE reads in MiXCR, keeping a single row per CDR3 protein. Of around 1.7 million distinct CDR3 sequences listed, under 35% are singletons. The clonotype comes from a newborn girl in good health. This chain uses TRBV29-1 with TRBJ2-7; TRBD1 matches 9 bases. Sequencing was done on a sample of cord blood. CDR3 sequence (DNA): TGCAGCGTTGAAGGGGACAGGGCTTACGAGCAGTACTTC. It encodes CSVEGDRAYEQYF.